Below are 30 T cell receptor beta chains sequenced from a single sample in a study of blood T cell repertoires in COVID-19. Generated by immunoSEQ multiplex PCR, the TCRdb table keeps only in-frame clones and is missing some. This sample carries a few hundred thousand clones, more than 85% of them seen once, and the ten largest clones take roughly 2.7%. Sequenced: peripheral blood. These receptors originate from a person aged 18 to 30 with COVID-19, enrolled during active disease.

The rearrangement joins TRBV23-1 to TRBJ1-1, with 8 bases matching TRBD1. TRBV23-1 is labeled an ORF, and its function is uncertain. V lost 6 bases, J lost 11 bases, and 17 bases stayed unmatched. The CDR3 length is 15 residues. The DNA for the CDR3 is TGCGCCAGCAGCCCTCCGGACAGGGTGAGAGCAGGGGCTTTCTTT. Translating it yields CASSPPDRVRAGAFF.

This sequence joins TRBV5-6 and TRBJ2-7, with D perhaps matching TRBD2 (6 bases). Per the germline V gene, CDR1 is SGHDT and CDR2 is YYEEEE. V was clipped by 1 base and J by 0 bases, with 14 bases between them. The CDR3 covers 16 residues. The CDR3 DNA sequence: TGTGCCAGCAGCTTGTTAGTGGCGGACTACTCCTACGAGCAGTACTTC. Protein: CASSLLVADYSYEQYF.

V is TRBV18 and J is TRBJ2-7; 9 bases agree with TRBD1. Germline V lookup: CDR1 KGHSH, CDR2 LQKENI. The CDR3 covers 15 residues. V lost 5 bases, J lost 5 bases, and 10 bases stayed unmatched. CDR3 region: CASSGYGTGTNEQYF. The CDR3 coding sequence is TGTGCCAGCTCAGGGTACGGGACAGGGACCAACGAGCAGTACTTC.

This clone was detected once. The V and J genes are TRBV6-5 and TRBJ1-3, with 7 bases matching TRBD1. Germline values: CDR1 MNHEY, CDR2 SVGAGI. After removal of 0 bases from V and 4 bases from J, the junction contained 6 bases not matched to a gene. The CDR3 is made up of 16 amino acids. CDR3 amino acids: CASSYSPTGAGNTIYF. The DNA of the CDR3 is TGTGCCAGCAGTTACTCTCCAACAGGGGCGGGAAACACCATATATTTT.

This clone was detected only once. The chain joins TRBV7-2 to TRBJ2-2; 7 bases match TRBD2. The CDR3 contains 13 residues. Germline V CDR1 and CDR2: SGHTA, FQGNSA. The V segment lost 10 bases and the J segment 4 bases; nucleotides outside the gene matches: 6. CDR3 in amino acids: CATSWGGTGELFF. The CDR3 nucleotides are TGTGCCACTAGTTGGGGGGGCACCGGGGAGCTGTTTTTT.

The chain combines TRBV14 with TRBJ1-6; 10 bases agree with TRBD1. This CDR3 has 14 amino acids. The junction had 3 bases not matched to a gene; V was cut back by 6 bases and J by 7 bases. Germline V CDR1 and CDR2: SGHDN, FVKESK. This CDR3 is CASRTGGGNSPLHF. CDR3 coding DNA: TGTGCCAGCAGGACAGGGGGCGGAAATTCACCCCTCCACTTT.

The chain recombines TRBV14 with TRBJ2-2; 11 positions agree with TRBD2. The CDR3 contains 15 residues. Looked up from germline, CDR1 is SGHDN and CDR2 is FVKESK. Trimming at V came to 4 bases and at J to 7 bases, leaving 5 bases not matched to a gene. The CDR3 nucleotides are TGTGCCAGCAGCCGCGGGACTAGCGGTCTCGGGGAGCTGTTTTTT. Translation: CASSRGTSGLGELFF.

The chain employs TRBV28 and TRBJ2-5, with 7 bases that match TRBD1. The CDR3 runs 13 residues. V trimming: 6 bases; J trimming: 3 bases; junction bases outside the gene matches: 4. The germline CDR1 and CDR2 sequences are MDHEN and SYDVKM. Here the CDR3 DNA reads TGTGCCAGCAGCCCTACAGGGGAAGAGACCCAGTACTTC. Amino acids: CASSPTGEETQYF. Full variable domain (outside the CDR3, taken from reference TRBV28 and TRBJ2-5): DVKVTQSSRYLVKRTGEKVFLECVQDMDHENMFWYRQDPGLGLRLIYFSYDVKMKEKGDIPEGYSVSREKKERFSLILESASTNQTSMYLCASSPTGEETQYFGPGTRLLVL.

The chain joins TRBV7-9 to TRBJ2-5, with D possibly TRBD1 on 6 matching bases. V lost 1 base and J 5 bases, leaving 11 bases between the germline ends. The CDR3 length is 14 residues. Per germline, CDR1 SEHNR and CDR2 FQNEAQ (reference sequence). CDR3 amino acids: CASSLGTARETQYF. CDR3 DNA: TGTGCCAGCAGCTTAGGGACAGCTCGGGAGACCCAGTACTTC. Based on the CDR3 plus reference TRBV7-9 and TRBJ2-5, the full variable domain is DTGVSQNPRHKITKRGQNVTFRCDPISEHNRLYWYRQTLGQGPEFLTYFQNEAQLEKSRLLSDRFSAERPKGSFSTLEIQRTEQGDSAMYLCASSLGTARETQYFGPGTRLLVL.

This chain joins TRBV24-1 and TRBJ1-5; D uncertain. The germline V and J ends were trimmed by 2 bases and 6 bases, with 10 bases remaining between them. This CDR3 spans 14 amino acids. Germline V lookup: CDR1 KGHDR, CDR2 SFDVKD. CDR3 in amino acids: CATSDSVPGQPQHF. The DNA of the CDR3 is TGTGCCACCAGTGATTCAGTCCCTGGTCAGCCCCAGCATTTT.

This chain joins TRBV6-2 or TRBV6-3 and TRBJ2-3; D might be TRBD1 (6 bases). V shed 5 bases and J shed 2 bases, with 17 bases lying between them. CDR3 length: 16 amino acids. Germline V lookup: CDR1 MNHEY, CDR2 SVGEGT. The CDR3 DNA reads TGTGCCAGCAGTCCCCTCAGGGGACCGAACACAGATACGCAGTATTTT. Translated: CASSPLRGPNTDTQYF.

The J gene is TRBJ2-7, the V gene TRBV5-6; D remains ambiguous. This CDR3 contains 12 residues. The V end was cut by 3 bases, the J end by 5 bases, with 9 bases between. Germline CDR1 is SGHDT and CDR2 is YYEEEE. This CDR3 reads CASSSQIHEQYF. CDR3 bases: TGTGCCAGCAGCTCCCAAATCCACGAGCAGTACTTC.

This sequence joins TRBV6-5 and TRBJ1-2, with TRBD1 identical over 10 bases. The CDR3 is made up of 14 amino acids. Trimming removed 4 bases from V and 4 bases from J; junction bases left unmatched: 3. Germline lookup yields CDR1 MNHEY and CDR2 SVGAGI. As DNA, the CDR3 is TGTGCCAGCAGTTTAGGACAGGGGGGCTATGGCTACACCTTC. This codes for CASSLGQGGYGYTF.

The V call is TRBV28, the J call TRBJ1-4, with 7 bases that match TRBD1. V lost 4 bases and J lost 8; bases outside the gene matches: 7. Germline V CDR1 and CDR2: MDHEN, SYDVKM. This CDR3 has 14 amino acids. The CDR3 is CASSSPLTGEKLFF. As DNA, the CDR3 is TGTGCCAGCAGTTCCCCCTTGACAGGGGAAAAACTGTTTTTT.

The chain carries TRBV6-6 and TRBJ1-1; 9 positions agree with TRBD1. V shed 6 bases, J shed 1 base, and the junction held 9 bases outside the gene matches. Germline lookup yields CDR1 MNHNY and CDR2 SVGAGI (reference sequence). The CDR3 totals 16 residues. DNA of the CDR3: TGTGCCAGCAGCCCTCCGGGACAGGGAGCGAACACTGAAGCTTTCTTT. This translates into CASSPPGQGANTEAFF.

The rearrangement joins TRBV5-8 to TRBJ2-5; TRBD1 agrees at 9 bases. This CDR3 has 16 amino acids. The germline V gene has CDR1 SGHTS and CDR2 YDEGEE. Germline trimming cut 4 bases from V and 5 bases from J; bases unmatched to any gene: 12. This CDR3 is CASSITGTGLRETQYF. As DNA, the CDR3 is TGTGCCAGCAGCATTACCGGGACAGGGCTTCGGGAGACCCAGTACTTC. The whole variable domain, remainder taken from reference TRBV5-8 and TRBJ2-5, is EAGVTQSPTHLIKTRGQQATLRCSPISGHTSVYWYQQALGLGLQFLLWYDEGEERNRGNFPPRFSGRQFPNYSSELNVNALELEDSALYLCASSITGTGLRETQYFGPGTRLLVL.

This rearrangement joins TRBV6-1 to TRBJ2-7, with 10 bases aligning to TRBD2. This CDR3 region has 19 residues. Germline V gives CDR1 MNHNS, CDR2 SASEGT. V trimming: 4 bases; J trimming: 1 base; junction bases outside the gene matches: 16. The CDR3 protein is CASSAQLYLQLAGSYEQYF. As DNA, the CDR3 is TGTGCCAGCAGTGCTCAGCTTTACCTCCAACTAGCGGGGTCCTACGAGCAGTACTTC.

V usage is TRBV4-1 and J usage is TRBJ2-7, with D tentatively TRBD1 (6 bases). This CDR3 has 17 residues. V lost 1 base, J lost 0 bases, and 16 bases lay in between. CDR1 is MGHRA, CDR2 YSYEKL, per germline. This CDR3 is CASSQVWYRDSSYEQYF. CDR3 nucleotide sequence: TGCGCCAGCAGCCAAGTTTGGTACAGGGATAGCTCCTACGAGCAGTACTTC.

This rearrangement joins TRBV5-1 to TRBJ2-1; tentatively, D is TRBD2 (6 bases). This CDR3 contains 17 residues. The V end was cut by 1 base, the J end by 3 bases, with 17 bases between. Germline CDR1 SGHRS, CDR2 YFSETQ. The CDR3 sequence is CASSLPESGPNYNEQFF. CDR3 DNA: TGCGCCAGCAGCTTGCCCGAAAGCGGGCCCAACTACAATGAGCAGTTCTTC.

The genes are TRBV28 and TRBJ2-4, with TRBD1 matching over 8 bases. V lost 5 bases to trimming and J lost 0 bases; unmatched junction nucleotides: 6. The CDR3 is made up of 16 amino acids. The germline gives CDR1 MDHEN, CDR2 SYDVKM. The DNA of the CDR3 is TGTGCCAGCAGTCCAGGGACAGGACTAGCCAAAAACATTCAGTACTTC. Encoded protein: CASSPGTGLAKNIQYF.

CDR3 protein: CAISAVLSGANVLTF. The DNA for the CDR3 is TGTGCCATCAGTGCCGTCCTCTCTGGGGCCAACGTCCTGACTTTC. This chain uses TRBV10-3 with TRBJ2-6; D ambiguous. Trimming took 4 bases from V and 0 from J, leaving 7 bases between them. There are 15 residues in the CDR3. The germline V gene has CDR1 ENHRY and CDR2 SYGVKD.

CDR3 amino acids: CAWDNYEQYF. The CDR3 DNA sequence: TGTGCCTGGGACAACTACGAGCAGTACTTC. The gene calls are TRBV30 and TRBJ2-7; no definite D call. Between the trimmed V and J ends, which lost 5 bases and 3 bases, there was a span of 5 bases. Germline assignment: CDR1 GTSNPN and CDR2 SVGIG (reference sequence). CDR3 length: 10 amino acids.

This sequence joins TRBV27 and TRBJ1-1, with TRBD1 identical over 7 bases. Looked up from germline, CDR1 is MNHEY and CDR2 is SMNVEV (reference sequence). This CDR3 comprises 13 residues. The J segment lost 8 bases and the V segment lost 6 bases, leaving 9 bases of the junction unmatched. In nucleotides, the CDR3 is TGTGCCAGCAGCCGATCGCGACAGGGAGAAGCTTTCTTT. It specifies CASSRSRQGEAFF.

CDR3 region: CASSPLAGGPNEQFF. The CDR3 DNA sequence: TGTGCCAGCAGCCCACTAGCGGGAGGGCCGAATGAGCAGTTCTTC. V gene TRBV28 combines with J gene TRBJ2-1, with TRBD2 matching over 13 bases. CDR1 is MDHEN, CDR2 SYDVKM, per germline. The CDR3 is 15 residues long. V trimming: 6 bases; J trimming: 7 bases; junction bases outside the gene matches: 6.

The chain links TRBV11-2 to TRBJ2-7; 7 bases map to TRBD1. Germline V CDR1 and CDR2: SGHAT, FQNNGV. After removal of 5 bases from V and 0 bases from J, the junction contained 4 bases not matched to a gene. The CDR3 is 14 amino acids. This CDR3 is CASSRTGLSYEQYF. DNA for the CDR3: TGTGCCAGCAGCCGGACAGGCCTCTCCTACGAGCAGTACTTC.

The CDR3 coding sequence is TGTGCCAGCAGCGTGGGGGCGGGGGCCAGGCAGACCGGGGAGCTGTTTTTT. Translated: CASSVGAGARQTGELFF. The chain employs TRBV9 and TRBJ2-2, with TRBD2 as a possible D gene (7 bases). This CDR3 has 17 amino acids. Germline V gives CDR1 SGDLS, CDR2 YYNGEE. Trimming took 2 bases from V and 5 from J, leaving 19 bases between them.

The chain uses TRBV12-5 and TRBJ2-5; D is undetermined. CDR3 length equals 12 residues. Germline V lookup: CDR1 LGHNT, CDR2 FRNRAP. Trimming shortened V by 3 bases and J by 5 bases, and 7 bases separated the two germline ends. This CDR3 is CASGFRVETQYF. The CDR3 nucleotides read TGTGCTAGTGGTTTTCGGGTGGAGACCCAGTACTTC.

The J gene is TRBJ2-3, the V gene TRBV6-6; the D gene is possibly TRBD2 (5 bases). From germline, CDR1 is MNHNY and CDR2 SVGAGI (reference sequence). The CDR3 sequence is 15 residues long. V lost 2 bases, J lost 3 bases, and 12 bases lay in between. The CDR3 bases are TGTGCCAGCAGTTACATCCACGTAGCGACAGATACGCAGTATTTT. This codes for CASSYIHVATDTQYF.

This clone was counted a single time. This rearrangement joins TRBV9 to TRBJ1-4, with unresolved D. The CDR3 loop spans 14 amino acids. Germline V gene lookup returns CDR1 SGDLS and CDR2 YYNGEE. Trimming took off 1 base at V and 7 bases at J, with 11 bases between the two ends. DNA for the CDR3: TGTGCCAGCAGCGTAAACAGCCGGGGTGAAAAACTGTTTTTT. Protein product: CASSVNSRGEKLFF. The full variable domain, rest sourced from reference TRBV9 and TRBJ1-4, is DSGVTQTPKHLITATGQRVTLRCSPRSGDLSVYWYQQSLDQGLQFLIQYYNGEERAKGNILERFSAQQFPDLHSELNLSSLELGDSALYFCASSVNSRGEKLFFGSGTQLSVL.

This sequence joins TRBV7-6 and TRBJ1-3; D unclear. Germline V gene sequence: CDR1 SGHVS, CDR2 FNYEAQ. The CDR3 covers 15 residues. Deletions cut 1 base from V and 2 bases from J, with 9 bases between. The CDR3 DNA is TGTGCCAGCAGCTTAGAAACCGGGACTGGAAACACCATATATTTT. Translated: CASSLETGTGNTIYF.